This T cell receptor (beta chain) was documented in a study of T-cell reconstitution after alpha-beta-depleted transplantation in children. The V gene lost 5 bases and the J gene lost 7 bases, with 18 bases spanning the gap. Germline CDR1 SEHNR, CDR2 FQNEAQ (reference sequence). The CDR3 covers 15 residues. A word on this clonotype: Antigen: not known.

Findings of the study overall: Several hundred graft clones that had expanded were reportedly the source of alpha-beta T cells about two months after transplant. The authors attributed T-cell counts and diversity one year after transplant mostly to newly produced T cells. The study traced high day-60 TCRbeta diversity in some patients to surviving recipient T cells and thymic progenitors.

A library of TCRbeta sequences, prepared with unique molecular identifiers, was generated. MiXCR, run by TCRdb on the PCR reads, gives a single entry per CDR3 protein. The sample includes 600,000 to 700,000 distinct CDR3 sequences, about an eighth of them seen just once. The chain has TRBV7-9 and TRBJ2-1, with D possibly called TRBD1 or TRBD2 (5 bases each). This sample comprised PBMCs, obtained before TCRalphabeta/CD19-depleted stem cell transplant. This receptor was taken from a girl aged 2 to 10 with congenital amegakaryocytic thrombocytopenia, due to receive a stem cell transplant. The CDR3 is CASSLRDGPKNEQFF. CDR3 nucleotides: TGTGCCAGCAGCCTCCGGGACGGTCCAAAAAATGAGCAGTTCTTC. Supplemented by reference TRBV7-9 and TRBJ2-1, the full variable domain reads DTGVSQNPRHKITKRGQNVTFRCDPISEHNRLYWYRQTLGQGPEFLTYFQNEAQLEKSRLLSDRFSAERPKGSFSTLEIQRTEQGDSAMYLCASSLRDGPKNEQFFGPGTRLTVL.